A selection of T cell receptor beta chains follows, all from one sample in a study of T cell changes during pregnancy in multiple sclerosis. Sequencing was performed with immunoSEQ multiplex PCR; in TCRdb, only in-frame clones are kept and a portion is missing. The table lists about 21,000 clones, roughly 90% of them singletons. Source: CD8+ T cells from peripheral blood mononuclear cells, taken in the third trimester of pregnancy. Receptors were obtained from a female donor in good health, enrolled as a control in a pregnancy study. The CDR3 runs from the conserved cysteine through the conserved F or W. The order of the fields is J gene, clone size, D gene, V gene, CDR3 DNA, CDR3 protein. The D gene is left open where the match is weak. Rows may omit the clone size; those that give it use once, few, many or a size class.

j_call: TRBJ1-1
clone_size: .
d_call: .
v_call: TRBV2
cdr3_nt: TGTGCCAGCAGAAAGTTTCTGTACAGGGCGGTTCCAACGAACACTGAAGCTTTCTTT
cdr3_aa: CASRKFLYRAVPTNTEAFF

j_call: TRBJ1-6
clone_size: .
d_call: .
v_call: TRBV6-5
cdr3_nt: TGTGCCAGCAGTACAGGGTGGGATAATTCACCCCTCCACTTT
cdr3_aa: CASSTGWDNSPLHF

j_call: TRBJ2-1
clone_size: once
d_call: .
v_call: TRBV7-2
cdr3_nt: TGTGCCAGCAGCTTAGGCCCCTGGAGGCGGGGGCACAATGAGCAGTTCTTC
cdr3_aa: CASSLGPWRRGHNEQFF

j_call: TRBJ2-3
clone_size: .
d_call: TRBD2
v_call: TRBV7-3
cdr3_nt: TGTGCCAGCAGCTTACGGCCGGGTAGCGGGATGACAGATACGCAGTATTTT
cdr3_aa: CASSLRPGSGMTDTQYF

j_call: TRBJ2-5
clone_size: .
d_call: TRBD2
v_call: TRBV2
cdr3_nt: TGTGCCAGCACCCACGAGACTAGCGGGGGATCGGAAGAGACCCAGTACTTC
cdr3_aa: CASTHETSGGSEETQYF

j_call: TRBJ1-1
clone_size: .
d_call: .
v_call: TRBV27
cdr3_nt: TGTGCCAGCAGTTCTCTCAACGGTTGGAGGGGTTGGAACACTGAAGCTTTCTTT
cdr3_aa: CASSSLNGWRGWNTEAFF

j_call: TRBJ1-2
clone_size: .
d_call: TRBD1
v_call: TRBV7-2
cdr3_nt: TGTGCCAGCTCCGACAGGGTCGGAGATGGCTACACCTTC
cdr3_aa: CASSDRVGDGYTF

j_call: TRBJ1-1
clone_size: few
d_call: TRBD1
v_call: TRBV19
cdr3_nt: TGTGCCAGTAGGCTAGGACGGGACAGAAACACTGAAGCTTTCTTT
cdr3_aa: CASRLGRDRNTEAFF

j_call: TRBJ2-7
clone_size: .
d_call: TRBD2
v_call: TRBV15
cdr3_nt: TGTGCCACCAGCAGAATAGCGGGGGGGGCATACGAGCAGTACTTC
cdr3_aa: CATSRIAGGAYEQYF

j_call: TRBJ2-2
clone_size: .
d_call: TRBD2
v_call: TRBV7-6
cdr3_nt: TGTGCCAGCAGCCGGCCCCTAGCGGGGGGAACACAAGGCACCGGGGAGCTGTTTTTT
cdr3_aa: CASSRPLAGGTQGTGELFF